One and the same sample provided the 4 T cell receptor beta chains below, sequenced in a study of CD8 T cells in ankylosing spondylitis. Each CDR3 protein is one row after TCRdb ran MiXCR on the 5' RACE reads. The sample holds some 63,000 distinct CDR3 sequences, under 7.5% seen once. The sequencing sample was made of synovial fluid, either unsorted or a sorted T cell fraction (not recorded which). The receptor set was obtained from a male donor with ankylosing spondylitis.

This clonotype has just a few counts. The chain couples TRBV6-2 or TRBV6-3 to TRBJ1-2; no reliable D call. V was pared by 5 bases and J by 6 bases, with 16 bases between. The CDR3 extends over 14 amino acids. The germline V gene has CDR1 MNHEY and CDR2 SVGEGT. The CDR3 DNA is TGTGCCAGCAGTCTCCCCCGAGGGAGCGATGGCTACACCTTC. It yields the protein CASSLPRGSDGYTF.

This clonotype was picked up many times. V usage is TRBV9 and J usage is TRBJ2-2; 8 bases map to TRBD2. J lost 6 bases, V lost 4 bases, and 11 bases had no gene match. CDR1 SGDLS and CDR2 YYNGEE come from the germline V gene. This CDR3 spans 16 amino acids. CDR3 loop: CASSLLAELWAGELFF. CDR3 nucleotides: TGTGCCAGCAGCTTACTAGCGGAGCTTTGGGCCGGGGAGCTGTTTTTT.

This clonotype has only a few counts. The V gene is TRBV20-1, the J gene TRBJ1-4; TRBD1 agrees at 7 bases. The V gene end was trimmed by 5 bases and the J gene end by 5 bases; junction bases not matched to a gene: 5. CDR3 length equals 13 residues. CDR1 DFQATT and CDR2 SNEGSKA come from the germline V gene (reference sequence). The CDR3 coding sequence is TGCAGTGCTGCGGGACAGCTAAATGAAAAACTGTTTTTT. It yields the protein CSAAGQLNEKLFF.

By share of the sample, this clonotype is medium-sized (0.01 to 0.1%). V is TRBV5-1 and J is TRBJ2-6, with D perhaps matching TRBD1 (5 bases). Germline-derived CDR1 and CDR2 are SGHRS and YFSETQ. V lost 1 base and J lost 1, with 12 bases in between. The CDR3 spans 17 residues. The CDR3 coding sequence is TGCGCCAGCAGCTTGAACACCCAGGGATCTGGGGCCAACGTCCTGACTTTC. It yields the protein CASSLNTQGSGANVLTF.